The 22 T cell receptor beta chains given below trace back to one sample, sequenced in a study of cytomegalovirus exposure and HLA in healthy donors. In the PCR, 60 Vbeta and 13 Jbeta primers were used. Repertoires were generated with immunoSEQ multiplex PCR, while TCRdb's copy carries only in-frame clones and drops some. This table has 90,000 to 120,000 clones, over 75% appearing once. The sample was PBMCs. These receptors came from a man aged 30 to 39 in good health and CMV-seronegative.

The chain has TRBV5-4 and TRBJ1-2, with D possibly TRBD1 on 6 matching bases. The CDR3 totals 13 residues. Between the trimmed V and J ends, which lost 3 bases and 4 bases, there was a span of 10 bases. Germline V gene data show CDR1 as SGHNT and CDR2 as YYREEE (reference sequence). The CDR3 spells CASSSGQIYGYTF. In DNA form, the CDR3 reads TGTGCCAGCAGCTCTGGACAGATCTATGGCTACACCTTC. The full variable domain, rest sourced from reference TRBV5-4 and TRBJ1-2, is ETGVTQSPTHLIKTRGQQVTLRCSSQSGHNTVSWYQQALGQGPQFIFQYYREEENGRGNFPPRFSGLQFPNYSSELNVNALELDDSALYLCASSSGQIYGYTFGSGTRLTVV.

There are a few counts of this clone. The chain has TRBV30 and TRBJ2-5, with TRBD1 as a possible D gene (5 bases). Trimming pared 2 bases from V and 5 bases from J, leaving 12 bases between. The CDR3 is 13 amino acids. Looked up from germline, CDR1 is GTSNPN and CDR2 is SVGIG (reference sequence). For the CDR3, the DNA is TGTGCCTGGAGTCCCCAGGGATCGGAGACCCAGTACTTC. It codes for CAWSPQGSETQYF.

The chain is built from TRBV30 and TRBJ2-3; 11 bases are a match to TRBD2. Germline assignment: CDR1 GTSNPN and CDR2 SVGIG (reference sequence). V lost 2 bases and J lost 0; bases outside the gene matches: 7. CDR3 length: 17 residues. CDR3 amino acids: CAWSPPGLAASTDTQYF. CDR3 DNA: TGTGCCTGGAGTCCACCGGGACTAGCGGCTAGCACAGATACGCAGTATTTT.

V gene TRBV6-1 combines with J gene TRBJ2-5; 10 bases match TRBD2. Trimming removed 5 bases from V and 5 bases from J; junction bases left unmatched: 5. Germline assignment: CDR1 MNHNS and CDR2 SASEGT. The CDR3 runs 14 residues. CDR3: CASSTSGEGETQYF. The CDR3 DNA is TGTGCCAGCAGTACTAGCGGGGAGGGGGAGACCCAGTACTTC.

The rearrangement joins TRBV10-1 to TRBJ2-3; possible D gene TRBD1, 5 bases. This CDR3 spans 15 amino acids. V was trimmed by 3 bases and J by 2 bases, leaving 12 bases between them. Germline V gives CDR1 WNHNN, CDR2 SYGVQD (reference sequence). In DNA form, the CDR3 reads TGCGCCAGCAGTGACCGTAGACAGATCACAGATACGCAGTATTTT. Amino acid sequence: CASSDRRQITDTQYF.

The chain joins TRBV10-3 to TRBJ1-2; 8 bases agree with TRBD1. This CDR3 has 15 residues. V gave up 3 bases and J gave up 4 bases; unmatched junction bases: 7. The germline CDR1 and CDR2 sequences are ENHRY and SYGVKD. CDR3 bases: TGTGCCATCAGTGATCCGGGACAGGAGTCCTATGGCTACACCTTC. It codes for CAISDPGQESYGYTF.

The CDR3 is CASSFSPLTEAFF. Here the CDR3 DNA reads TGTGCCAGCAGCTTTTCCCCCCTGACTGAAGCTTTCTTT. The J gene is TRBJ1-1, the V gene TRBV11-2; D is unresolved. In germline, CDR1 is SGHAT, CDR2 FQNNGV. The V end lost 3 bases, the J end lost 5 bases, and 10 bases lay between the germline ends. CDR3 size: 13 residues.

The DNA for the CDR3 is TGTGCCAGCAACCTAGAGGGACTAGCGGGAGCTGAGCAGTTCTTC. The encoded protein is CASNLEGLAGAEQFF. This chain connects TRBV11-2 to TRBJ2-1; the match to TRBD2 covers 14 bases. The length of the CDR3 is 15 residues. Germline V gives CDR1 SGHAT, CDR2 FQNNGV. The ends lost 7 bases at V and 9 bases at J; junction bases unmatched: 8.

This clone has more than one count but fewer than ten. The genes are TRBV30 and TRBJ1-1; D possibly corresponds to TRBD1 (6 bases). CDR3 length: 15 residues. Germline V gives CDR1 GTSNPN, CDR2 SVGIG (reference sequence). Between the trimmed V and J ends, which lost 5 bases and 2 bases, there was a span of 18 bases. As DNA, the CDR3 is TGTGCCTGGTCTAGCAGGCGGGGGCGCAACACTGAAGCTTTCTTT. Amino acid sequence: CAWSSRRGRNTEAFF.

The V and J genes are TRBV6-5 and TRBJ1-2, with D maybe TRBD1 (5 bases). Germline-derived CDR1 and CDR2 are MNHEY and SVGAGI. There are 11 residues in the CDR3. With 7 bases removed from V and 8 bases from J, the gap between germline ends came to 11 bases. The CDR3 nucleotides are TGTGCCAGCAACGGTAGGGGAGGCTACACCTTC. It translates to CASNGRGGYTF.

V usage is TRBV11-2 and J usage is TRBJ1-6; D remains unclear. The length of the CDR3 is 16 residues. Germline assignment: CDR1 SGHAT and CDR2 FQNNGV. The V end was cut by 1 base, the J end by 6 bases, with 13 bases between. The CDR3 loop is CASSLAPAGSNSPLHF. CDR3 DNA: TGTGCCAGCAGCTTAGCCCCCGCGGGGAGTAATTCACCCCTCCACTTT.

The rearrangement joins TRBV2 to TRBJ1-1; no clear D gene. The V end was cut by 6 bases, the J end by 5 bases, with 19 bases between. The CDR3 loop spans 15 amino acids. Germline V gives CDR1 SNHLY, CDR2 FYNNEI. The CDR3 DNA reads TGTGCCAGCAGGTCCCCGAGCGGCACGCGGACTGAAGCTTTCTTT. This gives the protein CASRSPSGTRTEAFF.

This clone showed up just a few times. This chain links TRBV11-2 with TRBJ1-1; D gene unclear. CDR1 SGHAT and CDR2 FQNNGV come from the germline V gene. The V and J ends lost 3 bases and 1 base respectively, with 6 bases between them. The CDR3 runs to 13 residues. In DNA form, the CDR3 reads TGTGCCAGCAGCTTTCCGGGGAACACTGAAGCTTTCTTT. Its protein product is CASSFPGNTEAFF. Full variable domain (rest looked up from reference TRBV11-2 and TRBJ1-1): EAGVAQSPRYKIIEKRQSVAFWCNPISGHATLYWYQQILGQGPKLLIQFQNNGVVDDSQLPKDRFSAERLKGVDSTLKIQPAKLEDSAVYLCASSFPGNTEAFFGQGTRLTVV.

The chain recombines TRBV4-2 with TRBJ2-1; D is possibly TRBD1 (6 bases). This CDR3 contains 14 residues. V dropped 2 bases and J dropped 8 bases, with 13 bases sitting between them. Germline loops: CDR1 LGHNA, CDR2 YNFKEQ. CDR3 in DNA: TGTGCCAGCAGCCAAAGGACAGCTGACGATGAGCAGTTCTTC. This gives the protein CASSQRTADDEQFF.

The V and J genes are TRBV6-5 and TRBJ2-7, with a tentative D call TRBD2 (6 bases). The CDR3 has 15 residues. With 2 bases removed from V and 2 bases from J, the gap between germline ends came to 13 bases. Germline values: CDR1 MNHEY, CDR2 SVGAGI. CDR3 amino acids: CASSYQSGYAYEQYF. In nucleotides, the CDR3 is TGTGCCAGCAGTTACCAGAGCGGGTACGCCTACGAGCAGTACTTC.

The chain uses TRBV28 and TRBJ2-5; 7 bases match TRBD1. The ends lost 2 bases at V and 0 bases at J; junction bases unmatched: 3. There are 15 residues in the CDR3. The germline V gene has CDR1 MDHEN and CDR2 SYDVKM. CDR3 sequence reads: CASSLTGQNQETQYF. In DNA form, the CDR3 reads TGTGCCAGCAGTTTAACGGGACAGAACCAAGAGACCCAGTACTTC.

The CDR3 sequence is CASSQVRAGRRTGELFF. CDR3 bases: TGCGCCAGCAGCCAAGTCCGGGCAGGGCGGCGTACCGGGGAGCTGTTTTTT. The chain joins TRBV4-1 to TRBJ2-2; D possibly corresponds to TRBD1 (5 bases). This CDR3 has 17 residues. In germline, CDR1 is MGHRA, CDR2 YSYEKL. Trimming shortened V by 1 base and J by 5 bases, and 17 bases separated the two germline ends.

This clone was recorded a few times. V usage is TRBV7-9 and J usage is TRBJ1-2, with D unclear. The CDR3 covers 13 residues. Per the germline V gene, CDR1 is SEHNR and CDR2 is FQNEAQ (reference sequence). Trimming shortened V by 2 bases and J by 6 bases, and 10 bases separated the two germline ends. The CDR3 DNA is TGTGCCAGCAGCTTAAATAGCCCCCATGGCTACACCTTC. Its translation is CASSLNSPHGYTF. Full variable domain (rest looked up from reference TRBV7-9 and TRBJ1-2): DTGVSQNPRHKITKRGQNVTFRCDPISEHNRLYWYRQTLGQGPEFLTYFQNEAQLEKSRLLSDRFSAERPKGSFSTLEIQRTEQGDSAMYLCASSLNSPHGYTFGSGTRLTVV.

This clone has just a few counts. This chain joins TRBV19 and TRBJ2-3, with TRBD1 as a possible D gene (6 bases). Germline-derived CDR1 and CDR2 are LNHDA and SQIVND (reference sequence). The CDR3 extends over 14 amino acids. The V end was cut by 8 bases, the J end by 3 bases, with 15 bases between. In nucleotides, the CDR3 is TGTGCCAGTGCAGGGGTCTCGGAGACAGATACGCAGTATTTT. Amino acids: CASAGVSETDTQYF.

This rearrangement joins TRBV4-1 to TRBJ1-2; TRBD1 agrees at 8 bases. Losses at the gene ends were 4 bases for V and 7 bases for J; bases not matched to a gene: 11. The V gene's germline CDR1 is MGHRA and CDR2 YSYEKL. The CDR3 loop spans 15 amino acids. Written as DNA, the CDR3 is TGCGCCAGCAGCCTAGGACAGGGATCGGAGAGTGGCTACACCTTC. Encoded protein: CASSLGQGSESGYTF.

The chain uses TRBV7-2 and TRBJ2-7; a weak D match, TRBD1 (6 bases). Germline CDR1 reads SGHTA; CDR2 reads FQGNSA. CDR3 size: 14 residues. V dropped 5 bases and J dropped 4 bases, with 15 bases sitting between them. The CDR3 DNA reads TGTGCCAGCAGCCCACCCGGGACACAGTACGAGCAGTACTTC. It specifies CASSPPGTQYEQYF.

V and J are TRBV7-9 and TRBJ2-7, with 7 bases fitting TRBD2. Germline CDR1 is SEHNR and CDR2 is FQNEAQ (reference sequence). The V segment lost 4 bases and the J segment 4 bases; nucleotides outside the gene matches: 16. This CDR3 contains 17 residues. CDR3 DNA: TGTGCCAGCAGCTCCGGGCCTACGGCGGGAGTATGGTACGAGCAGTACTTC. The encoded protein is CASSSGPTAGVWYEQYF.